This T cell receptor beta chain stems from a study of blood T cell repertoires in COVID-19. At the level of the study: Specimens from acute and convalescent COVID-19 originated in the United States, Italy and Spain. Nucleic acid was either cDNA or gDNA, and it came from T cells, B-cell-depleted T cells, or PBMCs.

As processed by the authors: The assay estimated nucleated cells by amplifying reference gene primers. Measured with immunoSEQ multiplex PCR; TCRdb has only the in-frame clones, and not every one. V, J and clone size derive from that table, while D and trimming were established from the DNA sequence. The sample lists about 99,000 clones, 84% occurring once. Losses at the gene ends were 4 bases for V and 4 bases for J; bases not matched to a gene: 3. In germline, CDR1 is SEHNR, CDR2 FQNEAQ (reference sequence). This CDR3 has 13 residues. V and J are TRBV7-9 and TRBJ1-2; 7 bases are shared with TRBD1. The sample taken for sequencing was peripheral blood. This TCR derives from a human donor in a cohort sampled during active or convalescent COVID-19. CDR3 in amino acids: CASSSGTAYGYTF. DNA for the CDR3: TGTGCCAGCAGCTCCGGGACAGCCTATGGCTACACCTTC.